This T cell receptor (beta chain) originates from a study of blood T cell repertoires in COVID-19. The CDR3 is 14 amino acids. V was trimmed by 6 bases and J by 0 bases, leaving 12 bases between them. CDR1 and CDR2 from the germline V gene are MNHEY and SVGAGI. Sequenced by immunoSEQ multiplex PCR; TCRdb stores in-frame clones only, minus some. In the table there are some 96,000 clones, 88% of which are singletons. V gene TRBV6-5 combines with J gene TRBJ2-7; TRBD2 is a possible D gene (5 bases). The sequenced material came from peripheral blood. This receptor was obtained from a human donor in a cohort sampled during active COVID-19. The DNA for the CDR3 is TGTGCCAGCAGGGAGGAGGCATTCTCCTACGAGCAGTACTTC. Its translation is CASREEAFSYEQYF.